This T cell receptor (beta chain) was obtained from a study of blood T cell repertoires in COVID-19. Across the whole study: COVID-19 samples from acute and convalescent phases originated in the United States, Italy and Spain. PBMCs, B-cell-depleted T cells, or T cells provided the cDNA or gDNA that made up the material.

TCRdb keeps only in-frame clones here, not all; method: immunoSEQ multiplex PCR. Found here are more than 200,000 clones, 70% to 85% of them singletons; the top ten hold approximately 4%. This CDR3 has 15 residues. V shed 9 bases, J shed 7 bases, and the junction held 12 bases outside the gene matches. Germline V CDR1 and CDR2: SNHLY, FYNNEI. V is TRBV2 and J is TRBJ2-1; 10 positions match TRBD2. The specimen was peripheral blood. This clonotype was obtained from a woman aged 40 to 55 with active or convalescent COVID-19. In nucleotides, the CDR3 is TGTGCCAGGAGTTTAGCGGGGGGAGCCGGAAATGAGCAGTTCTTC. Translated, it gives CARSLAGGAGNEQFF. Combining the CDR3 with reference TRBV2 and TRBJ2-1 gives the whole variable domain EPEVTQTPSHQVTQMGQEVILRCVPISNHLYFYWYRQILGQKVEFLVSFYNNEISEKSEIFDDQFSVERPDGSNFTLKIRSTKLEDSAMYFCARSLAGGAGNEQFFGPGTRLTVL.